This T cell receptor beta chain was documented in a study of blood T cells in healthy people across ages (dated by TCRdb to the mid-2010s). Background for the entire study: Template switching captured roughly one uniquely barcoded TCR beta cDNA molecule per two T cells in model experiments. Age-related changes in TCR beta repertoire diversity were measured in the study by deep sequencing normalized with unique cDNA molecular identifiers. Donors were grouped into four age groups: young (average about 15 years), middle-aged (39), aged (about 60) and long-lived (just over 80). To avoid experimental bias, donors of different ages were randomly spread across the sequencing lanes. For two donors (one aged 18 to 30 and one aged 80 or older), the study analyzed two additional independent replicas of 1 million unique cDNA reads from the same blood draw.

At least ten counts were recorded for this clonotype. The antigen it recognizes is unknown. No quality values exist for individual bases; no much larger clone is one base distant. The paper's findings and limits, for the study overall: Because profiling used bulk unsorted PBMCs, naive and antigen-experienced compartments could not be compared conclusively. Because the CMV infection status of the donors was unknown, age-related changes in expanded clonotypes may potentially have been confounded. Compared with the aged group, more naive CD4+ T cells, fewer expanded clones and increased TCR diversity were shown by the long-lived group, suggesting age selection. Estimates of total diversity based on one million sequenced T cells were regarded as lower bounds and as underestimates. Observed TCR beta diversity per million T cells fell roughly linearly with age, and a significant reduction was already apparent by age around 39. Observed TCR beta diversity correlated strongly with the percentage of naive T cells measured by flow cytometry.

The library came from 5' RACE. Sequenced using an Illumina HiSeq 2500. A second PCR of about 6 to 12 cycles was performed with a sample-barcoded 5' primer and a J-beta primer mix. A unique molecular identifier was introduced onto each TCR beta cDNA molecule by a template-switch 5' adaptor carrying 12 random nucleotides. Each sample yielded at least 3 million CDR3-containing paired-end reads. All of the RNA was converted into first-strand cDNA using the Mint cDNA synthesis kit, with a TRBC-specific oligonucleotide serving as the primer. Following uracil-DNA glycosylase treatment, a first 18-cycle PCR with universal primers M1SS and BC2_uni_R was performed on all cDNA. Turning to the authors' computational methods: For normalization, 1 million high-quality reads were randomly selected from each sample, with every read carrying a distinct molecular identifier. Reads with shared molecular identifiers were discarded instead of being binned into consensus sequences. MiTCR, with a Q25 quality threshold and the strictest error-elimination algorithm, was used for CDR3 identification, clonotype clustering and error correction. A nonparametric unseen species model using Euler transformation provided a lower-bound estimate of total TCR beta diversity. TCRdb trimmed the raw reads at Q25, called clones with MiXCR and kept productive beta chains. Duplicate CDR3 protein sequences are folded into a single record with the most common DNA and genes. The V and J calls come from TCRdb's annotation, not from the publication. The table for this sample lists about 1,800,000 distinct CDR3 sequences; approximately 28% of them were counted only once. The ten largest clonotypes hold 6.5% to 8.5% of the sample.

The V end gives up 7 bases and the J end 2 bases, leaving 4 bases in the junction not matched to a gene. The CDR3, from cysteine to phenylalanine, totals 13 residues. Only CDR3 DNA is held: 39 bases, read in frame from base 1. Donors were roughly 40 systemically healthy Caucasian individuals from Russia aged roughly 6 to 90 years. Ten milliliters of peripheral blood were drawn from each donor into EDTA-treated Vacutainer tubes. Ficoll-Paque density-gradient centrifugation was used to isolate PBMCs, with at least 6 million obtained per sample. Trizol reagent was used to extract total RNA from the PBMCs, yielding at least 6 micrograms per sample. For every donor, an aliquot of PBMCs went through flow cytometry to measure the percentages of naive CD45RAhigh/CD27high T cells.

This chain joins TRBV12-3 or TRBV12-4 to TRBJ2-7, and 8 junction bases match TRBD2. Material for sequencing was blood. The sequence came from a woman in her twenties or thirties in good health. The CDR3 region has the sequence CASTDGRAYEQYF. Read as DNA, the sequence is TGTGCCAGCACCGACGGGAGGGCCTACGAGCAGTACTTC.